The 14 T cell receptor beta chains presented below share a single source sample, sequenced in a study of identical twins. TCRdb processed the 5' RACE reads anew with MiXCR; each CDR3 protein has one entry. In the table there are under 400,000 distinct CDR3 sequences, roughly 9% of which are singletons. Sequences were obtained from naive T cells sorted from blood. Receptors originate from a woman aged 45-60 years in good health.

With regard to this clonotype: A single base separates this from a much larger clone, so it may be a read error. CDR3 coding DNA: TGCTGCGTTGACCGAACAGGGGCGGGAATGAATGAGCAGTTCTTC. Its translation is CCVDRTGAGMNEQFF. J is TRBJ2-1 and V is TRBV29-1, with a possible D match to TRBD1 (7 bases). The CDR3 contains 15 residues. Germline V gene lookup returns CDR1 SQVTM and CDR2 ANQGSEA.

The chain employs TRBV11-2 and TRBJ2-2; 9 positions agree with TRBD2. Germline CDR1 reads SGHAT; CDR2 reads FQNNGV. V lost 7 bases and J lost 4; bases outside the gene matches: 7. CDR3 length equals 15 residues. The CDR3 bases are TGTGCCAGCAAGACTAGCGGAGCACGCACCGGGGAGCTGTTTTTT. Its protein product is CASKTSGARTGELFF.

This clonotype has just a few counts. The V gene is TRBV10-2, the J gene TRBJ2-7; 7 positions match TRBD1. CDR1 and CDR2 from the germline V gene are WSHSY and SAAADI. This CDR3 comprises 17 residues. V trimming: 5 bases; J trimming: 1 base; junction bases outside the gene matches: 14. DNA for the CDR3: TGCGCCAGCAGTAGTGTCGCAGGGGGTATAGGGTCCTACGAGCAGTACTTC. It is translated as CASSSVAGGIGSYEQYF.

In its sample, this clonotype was seen many times. The rearrangement links TRBV5-1 to TRBJ1-1, with TRBD1 matching over 10 bases. The CDR3 is 17 amino acids. Germline CDR1 is SGHRS and CDR2 is YFSETQ. V lost 4 bases and J lost 0; bases outside the gene matches: 9. The CDR3 nucleotides read TGCGCCAGCAGCCAACGCGGGACAGGGGCTTTGAACACTGAAGCTTTCTTT. Its translation is CASSQRGTGALNTEAFF.

The chain recombines TRBV20-1 with TRBJ2-7, with TRBD2 matching over 8 bases. CDR1 is DFQATT, CDR2 SNEGSKA, per germline (reference sequence). The CDR3 runs to 14 residues. V dropped 0 bases and J dropped 4; count of bases not matched to a gene: 5. CDR3 in DNA: TGCAGTGCTAGAGATATGGCTAGCGGGTACGAGCAGTACTTC. Protein sequence: CSARDMASGYEQYF.

The gene calls are TRBV6-4 and TRBJ1-4, with TRBD1 as a possible D gene (6 bases). This CDR3 is 14 amino acids long. Trimming shortened V by 7 bases and J by 0 bases, and 9 bases separated the two germline ends. Germline values: CDR1 MRHNA, CDR2 SNTAGT. CDR3 residues: CASITGTTNEKLFF. In nucleotides, the CDR3 is TGTGCCAGCATAACAGGGACAACTAATGAAAAACTGTTTTTT.

This clonotype was counted at least ten times. The chain recombines TRBV7-2 with TRBJ1-3; D unresolved. Trimming stripped 5 bases from V and 5 bases from J, with 10 bases between. CDR1 is SGHTA and CDR2 is FQGNSA in the germline V gene. CDR3 length: 13 amino acids. CDR3 coding DNA: TGTGCCAGCAGCGGGTACGGGAGAAACACCATATATTTT. Translating it yields CASSGYGRNTIYF.

This clonotype occurred many times. V is TRBV4-1 and J is TRBJ2-3, with TRBD1 matching 7 bases. V lost 3 bases to trimming and J lost 0 bases; unmatched junction nucleotides: 3. Germline values: CDR1 MGHRA, CDR2 YSYEKL. This CDR3 is 15 amino acids long. The CDR3 loop reads CASSQTGWSTDTQYF. DNA for the CDR3: TGCGCCAGCAGCCAGACAGGGTGGAGCACAGATACGCAGTATTTT.

This clonotype was counted between two and nine times. The rearrangement links TRBV12-3 or TRBV12-4 to TRBJ2-2; 8 nucleotides agree with TRBD2. The CDR3 has 16 residues. Germline trimming cut 3 bases from V and 6 bases from J; bases unmatched to any gene: 9. The CDR3 spells CASSLASGRQSGELFF. As DNA, the CDR3 is TGTGCCAGCAGTTTGGCCAGCGGGAGACAATCCGGGGAGCTGTTTTTT.

A few counts support this clonotype. The rearrangement links TRBV6-2 or TRBV6-3 to TRBJ1-2; TRBD1 agrees at 9 bases. The J segment lost 7 bases and the V segment lost 0 bases, leaving 6 bases of the junction unmatched. The CDR3 extends over 15 amino acids. Germline CDR1 MNHEY, CDR2 SVGEGT. The CDR3 nucleotides are TGTGCCAGCAGTTACTCATCCGGGACAGGGTTTGGCTACACCTTC. Protein sequence: CASSYSSGTGFGYTF.

This chain uses TRBV5-1 with TRBJ2-1; weak D call: TRBD2 (6 bases). The V end was cut by 7 bases, the J end by 2 bases, with 16 bases between. This CDR3 has 15 amino acids. CDR1 SGHRS and CDR2 YFSETQ come from the germline V gene. CDR3: CASASRDSAYNEQFF. Here the CDR3 DNA reads TGCGCCAGCGCTTCCCGGGACTCGGCCTACAATGAGCAGTTCTTC.

This clonotype was detected ten times or more. The CDR3 DNA reads as TGTGCCAGCATGACGGCCGGGGAGCTGTTTTTT. It codes for CASMTAGELFF. The chain couples TRBV2 to TRBJ2-2; the D is unclear. Germline assignment: CDR1 SNHLY and CDR2 FYNNEI. Trimming stripped 7 bases from V and 6 bases from J, with 6 bases between. The CDR3 contains 11 residues.

This clonotype was found a few times. The chain joins TRBV4-1 to TRBJ2-2; D is unresolved. Per germline, CDR1 MGHRA and CDR2 YSYEKL. The CDR3 covers 16 residues. Trimming stripped 4 bases from V and 0 bases from J, with 12 bases between. The CDR3 reads CASSPNPVSNTGELFF. Written as DNA, the CDR3 is TGCGCCAGCAGCCCGAACCCAGTCTCGAACACCGGGGAGCTGTTTTTT.

This clonotype was recorded a few times. The chain employs TRBV14 and TRBJ2-1, with 14 nucleotides matching TRBD2. The CDR3 extends over 15 amino acids. V shed 4 bases, J shed 7 bases, and the junction held 3 bases outside the gene matches. CDR1 and CDR2 (germline): SGHDN, FVKESK. This CDR3 reads CASSPTSGRDNEQFF. The CDR3 coding sequence is TGTGCCAGCAGCCCGACTAGCGGGAGGGATAATGAGCAGTTCTTC. Based on the CDR3 plus reference TRBV14 and TRBJ2-1, the full variable domain is EAGVTQFPSHSVIEKGQTVTLRCDPISGHDNLYWYRRVMGKEIKFLLHFVKESKQDESGMPNNRFLAERTGGTYSTLKVQPAELEDSGVYFCASSPTSGRDNEQFFGPGTRLTVL.